This T cell receptor (beta chain) was profiled in a study of blood T cell repertoires in COVID-19. Study at large: Acute and convalescent COVID-19 samples came from the United States, Italy and Spain. The analysed material was cDNA or gDNA that came from T cells, B-cell-depleted T cells, or PBMCs.

In the original analysis: Estimates of nucleated cell counts were drawn from the amplification of reference gene primers. Sequencing used immunoSEQ multiplex PCR; TCRdb keeps in-frame clones, though not all of them. V and J calls and clone size are given by that table; D and trimming were obtained from the DNA. The table has about 69,000 clones, 84% seen once; the top ten hold about 14%. This TCR came from a man aged 50 to 60 with COVID-19, enrolled during active disease. The sample consisted of peripheral blood.

The CDR3 DNA follows: TGTGCCAGCAGTTTCTCAGGTGAAAAACTGTTTTTT. Amino acids: CASSFSGEKLFF. V gene TRBV25-1 combines with J gene TRBJ1-4; D ambiguous. Trimming shortened V by 5 bases and J by 7 bases, and 8 bases separated the two germline ends. CDR1 is MGHDK, CDR2 SYGVNS, per germline. The CDR3 is made up of 12 amino acids. Based on the CDR3 plus reference TRBV25-1 and TRBJ1-4, the full variable domain is EADIYQTPRYLVIGTGKKITLECSQTMGHDKMYWYQQDPGMELHLIHYSYGVNSTEKGDLSSESTVSRIRTEHFPLTLESARPSHTSQYLCASSFSGEKLFFGSGTQLSVL.